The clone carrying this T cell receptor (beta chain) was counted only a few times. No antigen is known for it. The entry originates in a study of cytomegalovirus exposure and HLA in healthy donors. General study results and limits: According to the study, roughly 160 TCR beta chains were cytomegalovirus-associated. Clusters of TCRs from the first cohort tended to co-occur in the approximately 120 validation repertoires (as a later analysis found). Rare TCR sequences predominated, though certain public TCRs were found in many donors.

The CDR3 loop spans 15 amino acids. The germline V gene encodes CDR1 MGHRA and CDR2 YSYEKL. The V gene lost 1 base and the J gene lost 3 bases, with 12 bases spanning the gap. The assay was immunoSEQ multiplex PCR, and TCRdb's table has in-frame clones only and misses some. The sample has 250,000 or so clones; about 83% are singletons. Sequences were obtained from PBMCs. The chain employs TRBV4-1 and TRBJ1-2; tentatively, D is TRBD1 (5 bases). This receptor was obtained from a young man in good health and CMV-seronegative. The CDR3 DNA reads TGCGCCAGCAGCCAAGTCGGAGCGGGGCACTATGGCTACACCTTC. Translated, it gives CASSQVGAGHYGYTF.